This T cell receptor (beta chain) is drawn from a study of CD8+ T cells in alopecia areata. The study, taken as a whole, reports: Among the cells sequenced in scalp samples are also the resident alphabeta T cells of normal skin. Persistence during tofacitinib was seen for many expanded lesional clones in scalp and blood. Lesional scalp, especially alopecia totalis/universalis, showed higher clonality than normal scalp. Patients displayed less clarity in TCR sharing than mice, a finding possibly related to HLA.

Germline V gene lookup returns CDR1 WNHNN and CDR2 SYGVQD (reference sequence). Trimming stripped 2 bases from V and 5 bases from J, with 10 bases between. The CDR3 has 13 amino acids. RNA was extracted and reverse transcribed into cDNA as the sequencing template. Assay used: immunoSEQ multiplex PCR; TCRdb lists only in-frame clones, some missing. The sample yields over 80,000 clones, roughly two fifths seen once. Concerning this clone: Its target is unknown.

Treatment here: oral pan-JAK inhibitor, 5-10 mg twice daily. The receptor's source is a human donor with alopecia areata. The source was CD8+ T cells sorted from blood, collected at week 24, from a patient treated with tofacitinib. The rearrangement links TRBV10-1 to TRBJ2-7, with no clear D. CDR3 coding DNA: TGCGCCAGCAGTGAGCGGTTACGTGACGAGCAGTACTTC. Its protein product is CASSERLRDEQYF.